Listed below are T cell receptor beta chains from one sample, sequenced in a study of cytomegalovirus exposure and HLA in healthy donors. Assay used: immunoSEQ multiplex PCR; TCRdb lists only in-frame clones, some missing. The sample includes approximately 89,000 clones, roughly 80% seen only once; the top ten take approximately 3.7%. The sequencing sample was made of PBMCs. The receptors here all came from a man younger than 45 in good health and CMV-seronegative. CDR3s include the opening cysteine and the closing phenylalanine or tryptophan. D genes are given only for firm matches. Not every row has a clone size; where given, it reads once, few, many or a size class.

V gene: TRBV6-1
J gene: TRBJ2-3
D gene: TRBD1
clone size: .
CDR3 DNA: TGTGCCAGCAGTGAAGGACAGGGGGCGGATACGCAGTATTTT
CDR3 protein: CASSEGQGADTQYF

V gene: TRBV7-9
J gene: TRBJ2-7
D gene: TRBD2
clone size: .
CDR3 DNA: TGTGCCAGCAGCGGCGGGACTAGCGGGAGGAGCTCCTACGAGCAGTACTTC
CDR3 protein: CASSGGTSGRSSYEQYF

V gene: TRBV7-2
J gene: TRBJ2-1
D gene: TRBD1
clone size: .
CDR3 DNA: TGTGCCAGCAGCTTCGGGGGGACAGGGGGCAAGGAGCAGTTCTTC
CDR3 protein: CASSFGGTGGKEQFF

V gene: TRBV11-2
J gene: TRBJ2-5
D gene: TRBD1
clone size: .
CDR3 DNA: TGTGCCAGCAGGACCCAGGGGGCAGAGACCCAGTACTTC
CDR3 protein: CASRTQGAETQYF

V gene: TRBV6-6
J gene: TRBJ2-5
D gene: .
clone size: .
CDR3 DNA: TGTGCCAGCATGGACAGTCTTAAGACCCAGTACTTC
CDR3 protein: CASMDSLKTQYF

V gene: TRBV28
J gene: TRBJ1-2
D gene: .
clone size: .
CDR3 DNA: TGTGCCAGCAGTCCGGACTCGCCCACTAACTATGGCTACACCTTC
CDR3 protein: CASSPDSPTNYGYTF

V gene: TRBV30
J gene: TRBJ1-1
D gene: .
clone size: .
CDR3 DNA: TGTGCCTGGAGTACCAGGGCGAACACTGAAGCTTTCTTT
CDR3 protein: CAWSTRANTEAFF

V gene: TRBV5-1
J gene: TRBJ2-3
D gene: TRBD2
clone size: .
CDR3 DNA: TGCGCCAGCAGCTTGGTGGCTAGCGGGGGAAGAGATACGCAGTATTTT
CDR3 protein: CASSLVASGGRDTQYF

V gene: TRBV6-1
J gene: TRBJ1-1
D gene: TRBD1
clone size: .
CDR3 DNA: TGTGCCAGCAGTGAGCCGACAGGGCGGGAAGCTTTCTTT
CDR3 protein: CASSEPTGREAFF

V gene: TRBV6-4
J gene: TRBJ2-6
D gene: .
clone size: .
CDR3 DNA: TGTGCCAGCAGTGACGCGGCAAACTCTGGGGCCAACGTCCTGACTTTC
CDR3 protein: CASSDAANSGANVLTF

V gene: TRBV18
J gene: TRBJ1-2
D gene: TRBD1
clone size: .
CDR3 DNA: TGTGCCAGCTCAGGGGACAGCGACTATGGCTACACCTTC
CDR3 protein: CASSGDSDYGYTF

V gene: TRBV5-1
J gene: TRBJ2-7
D gene: TRBD1
clone size: .
CDR3 DNA: TGCGCCAGCAGCCCAAGAACAGGGGGAGGAGTCGAGCAGTACTTC
CDR3 protein: CASSPRTGGGVEQYF

V gene: TRBV6-1
J gene: TRBJ1-1
D gene: .
clone size: .
CDR3 DNA: TGTGCCAGCAGGGTCCCACAGGGGAACACTGAAGCTTTCTTT
CDR3 protein: CASRVPQGNTEAFF

V gene: TRBV28
J gene: TRBJ2-6
D gene: TRBD1
clone size: .
CDR3 DNA: TGTGCCAGCAGTCCACCGACAGGGAGTACTGGGGCCAACGTCCTGACTTTC
CDR3 protein: CASSPPTGSTGANVLTF

V gene: TRBV28
J gene: TRBJ1-3
D gene: TRBD1
clone size: .
CDR3 DNA: TGTGCCAGCGGGACAGGACAATACTCTGGAAACACCATATATTTT
CDR3 protein: CASGTGQYSGNTIYF

V gene: TRBV28
J gene: TRBJ1-2
D gene: .
clone size: .
CDR3 DNA: TGTGCCAGCAGTTTAGCGGACTATGGCTACACCTTC
CDR3 protein: CASSLADYGYTF

V gene: TRBV6-1
J gene: TRBJ1-2
D gene: .
clone size: few
CDR3 DNA: TGTGCCAGCAGTTTTGACAGAGTCCATGGCTACACCTTC
CDR3 protein: CASSFDRVHGYTF

V gene: TRBV11-2
J gene: TRBJ1-2
D gene: .
clone size: once
CDR3 DNA: TGTGCCAGCAGCTTAGGGCAGAGGCAGGGCTACACCTTC
CDR3 protein: CASSLGQRQGYTF

V gene: TRBV10-3
J gene: TRBJ2-7
D gene: TRBD1
clone size: .
CDR3 DNA: TGTGCCATCAGTGAGGGGACAGGGGAACACTACGAGCAGTACTTC
CDR3 protein: CAISEGTGEHYEQYF

V gene: TRBV4-3
J gene: TRBJ1-1
D gene: .
clone size: once
CDR3 DNA: TGCGCCAGCAGCTTCACACGGAACACTGAAGCTTTCTTT
CDR3 protein: CASSFTRNTEAFF

V gene: TRBV28
J gene: TRBJ1-5
D gene: .
clone size: once
CDR3 DNA: TGTGCCAGCAGTACATACACTAGCAATCAGCCCCAGCATTTT
CDR3 protein: CASSTYTSNQPQHF

V gene: TRBV14
J gene: TRBJ2-2
D gene: .
clone size: .
CDR3 DNA: TGTGCCAGCAGCCAACTAGGGGCCGGGGAGCTGTTTTTT
CDR3 protein: CASSQLGAGELFF

V gene: TRBV6-1
J gene: TRBJ1-5
D gene: TRBD1
clone size: .
CDR3 DNA: TGTGCCAGCAGCGGGACAGCTGATCAGCCCCAGCATTTT
CDR3 protein: CASSGTADQPQHF

V gene: TRBV28
J gene: TRBJ2-7
D gene: .
clone size: .
CDR3 DNA: TGTGCCAGCAGTCAGGACAGTCCCTACGAGCAGTACTTC
CDR3 protein: CASSQDSPYEQYF

V gene: TRBV19
J gene: TRBJ2-7
D gene: TRBD1
clone size: .
CDR3 DNA: TGTGCCAGTAGTATAACAGGGGCCCACGAGCAGTACTTC
CDR3 protein: CASSITGAHEQYF

V gene: TRBV27
J gene: TRBJ1-1
D gene: TRBD1
clone size: few
CDR3 DNA: TGTGCCAGCAGTTTTCAGGACAGGGGGCTCAGCACTGAAGCTTTCTTT
CDR3 protein: CASSFQDRGLSTEAFF

V gene: TRBV30
J gene: TRBJ1-5
D gene: .
clone size: few
CDR3 DNA: TGTGCCTGGAGTCAAGGCGGGGCATATAGCAATCAGCCCCAGCATTTT
CDR3 protein: CAWSQGGAYSNQPQHF

V gene: TRBV18
J gene: TRBJ2-7
D gene: .
clone size: .
CDR3 DNA: TGTGCCAGCTCATCTACCAACTACGAGCAGTACTTC
CDR3 protein: CASSSTNYEQYF

V gene: TRBV6-5
J gene: TRBJ2-5
D gene: TRBD1
clone size: .
CDR3 DNA: TGTGCCAGCAGTGCTCGGACAGGCTCCAACCCCCCGTACTTC
CDR3 protein: CASSARTGSNPPYF

V gene: TRBV6-1
J gene: TRBJ2-7
D gene: TRBD2
clone size: .
CDR3 DNA: TGTGCCAGCAGTGCGACTAGCGGGGGGTCCTACGAGCAGTACTTC
CDR3 protein: CASSATSGGSYEQYF

V gene: TRBV7-9
J gene: TRBJ2-3
D gene: .
clone size: few
CDR3 DNA: TGTGCCAGCAGAGCTACCGGGACAATTGATCCCCGATTCACAGATACGCAGTATTTT
CDR3 protein: CASRATGTIDPRFTDTQYF

V gene: TRBV6-4
J gene: TRBJ1-5
D gene: .
clone size: once
CDR3 DNA: TGTGCCAGTTTTTCCAGCCCAGGGGTTCAGCCCCAGCATTTT
CDR3 protein: CASFSSPGVQPQHF

V gene: TRBV28
J gene: TRBJ1-1
D gene: .
clone size: .
CDR3 DNA: TGTGCCAGCAGCCCTCCTTCGACAGGTACTGAAGCTTTCTTT
CDR3 protein: CASSPPSTGTEAFF

V gene: TRBV5-6
J gene: TRBJ2-1
D gene: TRBD2
clone size: .
CDR3 DNA: TGTGCCAGCAGTCTGGGACTAGCGGGAGTTTTATATAAGCAGTTCTTC
CDR3 protein: CASSLGLAGVLYKQFF

V gene: TRBV13
J gene: TRBJ1-2
D gene: .
clone size: .
CDR3 DNA: TGTGCCAGCAGCGCCCCCGGGGGGTCTGGCTCTCATGGCTACACCTTC
CDR3 protein: CASSAPGGSGSHGYTF

V gene: TRBV28
J gene: TRBJ2-7
D gene: .
clone size: .
CDR3 DNA: TGTGCCAGCAGACCGCTAGATCTGGCGGGGACCTACGAGCAGTACTTC
CDR3 protein: CASRPLDLAGTYEQYF

V gene: TRBV6-6
J gene: TRBJ1-2
D gene: TRBD1
clone size: .
CDR3 DNA: TGTGCCAGCAGTTACGTTACAGGGGGCGTTAACTATGGCTACACCTTC
CDR3 protein: CASSYVTGGVNYGYTF

V gene: TRBV2
J gene: TRBJ2-7
D gene: .
clone size: .
CDR3 DNA: TGTGCCAGCAGAGGACTCACCTACGAGCAGTACTTC
CDR3 protein: CASRGLTYEQYF

V gene: TRBV28
J gene: TRBJ2-7
D gene: .
clone size: .
CDR3 DNA: TGTGCCAGCAGACCCGGCGGGGCTTTAGATTCCTACGAGCAGTACTTC
CDR3 protein: CASRPGGALDSYEQYF

V gene: TRBV5-5
J gene: TRBJ2-5
D gene: TRBD2
clone size: .
CDR3 DNA: TGTGCCAGCAGCCAAACTAGCGGGGTACGAGAGACCCAGTACTTC
CDR3 protein: CASSQTSGVRETQYF

V gene: TRBV6-6
J gene: TRBJ2-2
D gene: TRBD1
clone size: .
CDR3 DNA: TGTGCCAGCAGAGGACAGGGGGCCGGGGAGCTGTTTTTT
CDR3 protein: CASRGQGAGELFF

V gene: TRBV19
J gene: TRBJ1-2
D gene: TRBD1
clone size: .
CDR3 DNA: TGTGCCAGTAGTCGAACCAGGGGGCGGAGTGGCTACACCTTC
CDR3 protein: CASSRTRGRSGYTF

V gene: TRBV21-1
J gene: TRBJ2-6
D gene: .
clone size: .
CDR3 DNA: TGTGCCAGCAGCAAACCCTCCCCCTATGCGGGTAGAGGCTCTGGGGCCAACGTCCTGACTTTC
CDR3 protein: CASSKPSPYAGRGSGANVLTF

V gene: TRBV2
J gene: TRBJ2-5
D gene: .
clone size: .
CDR3 DNA: TGTGCCAGCAGTTACAGGCAAGAGACCCAGTACTTC
CDR3 protein: CASSYRQETQYF

V gene: TRBV12-5
J gene: TRBJ2-1
D gene: .
clone size: .
CDR3 DNA: TGTGCTAGTGGTTTGGGCTCGACAGGAGGCAATGAGCAGTTCTTC
CDR3 protein: CASGLGSTGGNEQFF

V gene: TRBV19
J gene: TRBJ1-2
D gene: .
clone size: .
CDR3 DNA: TGTGCCAGTAGTGAGGGTCGTTATGGCTACACCTTC
CDR3 protein: CASSEGRYGYTF

V gene: TRBV10-3
J gene: TRBJ1-2
D gene: TRBD1
clone size: .
CDR3 DNA: TGTGCCATCAGTGGGACAGGGGCGAACTATGGCTACACCTTC
CDR3 protein: CAISGTGANYGYTF

V gene: TRBV6-5
J gene: TRBJ2-7
D gene: .
clone size: .
CDR3 DNA: TGTGCCAGCAGTTACTCACAGGGCTACGAGCAGTACTTC
CDR3 protein: CASSYSQGYEQYF

V gene: TRBV29-1
J gene: TRBJ2-7
D gene: .
clone size: .
CDR3 DNA: TGCAGCGTTGCGGGGGGCAGTTCCTACGAGCAGTACTTC
CDR3 protein: CSVAGGSSYEQYF

V gene: TRBV9
J gene: TRBJ2-6
D gene: .
clone size: .
CDR3 DNA: TGTGCCAGCAGCGTAGCCGGGTCTGGGGCCAACGTCCTGACTTTC
CDR3 protein: CASSVAGSGANVLTF

V gene: TRBV7-8
J gene: TRBJ2-3
D gene: .
clone size: .
CDR3 DNA: TGTGCCAGCAGCCTATGGTTCTCTAGCACAGATACGCAGTATTTT
CDR3 protein: CASSLWFSSTDTQYF

V gene: TRBV25-1
J gene: TRBJ2-7
D gene: TRBD1
clone size: once
CDR3 DNA: TGTGCCAGCAGCGAGACAGGGTATCCCTCCTACGAGCAGTACTTC
CDR3 protein: CASSETGYPSYEQYF

V gene: TRBV4-2
J gene: TRBJ1-2
D gene: .
clone size: .
CDR3 DNA: TGTGCCAGCAGCCAAGATGGGCAGACCTATGGCTACACCTTC
CDR3 protein: CASSQDGQTYGYTF

V gene: TRBV2
J gene: TRBJ1-6
D gene: TRBD1
clone size: .
CDR3 DNA: TGTGCCAGCAGTGAACGCGCAGGGACAGCAAATTCACCCCTCCACTTT
CDR3 protein: CASSERAGTANSPLHF

V gene: TRBV27
J gene: TRBJ1-2
D gene: TRBD1
clone size: .
CDR3 DNA: TGTGCCAGCAGTCCCCGACAGGGTACCCCCTATGGCTACACCTTC
CDR3 protein: CASSPRQGTPYGYTF

V gene: TRBV30
J gene: TRBJ2-3
D gene: .
clone size: .
CDR3 DNA: TGTGCCTGCTCAGGGTCGGGCACAGATACGCAGTATTTT
CDR3 protein: CACSGSGTDTQYF

V gene: TRBV19
J gene: TRBJ1-2
D gene: .
clone size: .
CDR3 DNA: TGTGCCAGTAGTGACGGGGGATATGGCTACACCTTC
CDR3 protein: CASSDGGYGYTF